The rows below give T cell receptor beta chains drawn from one sample of a study of T-cell reconstitution after alpha-beta-depleted transplantation in children. TCRdb redid the calling of the PCR reads with MiXCR, one entry per CDR3 protein. The table lists about 500,000 distinct CDR3 sequences, over 25% of them singletons. The source was PBMCs from the stem cell graft donor, collected from the stem cell graft. Source of these receptors: a human donor who donated a stem cell graft to a child with aplastic anemia. CDR3s include the opening cysteine and the closing phenylalanine or tryptophan. Each record gives: clone size, D gene, V gene, J gene, CDR3 DNA, CDR3 protein. The D gene is left open where the match is weak. Rows give clone size only sometimes, using once, few, many, or a class for an expanded clone.

few	TRBD1	TRBV5-4	TRBJ2-2	TGTGCCAGCAGCTCAGGACAGGGTGGAACCGGGGAGCTGTTTTTT	CASSSGQGGTGELFF
-	-	TRBV7-2	TRBJ2-4	TGTGCCAGCAGCTTAGGTGCCGGGATAGGAGATGAAAACATTCAGTACTTC	CASSLGAGIGDENIQYF
-	-	TRBV28	TRBJ2-7	TGTGCCAGCACCACTCGTTTTGGGAGGACTCCCTACGAGCAGTACTTC	CASTTRFGRTPYEQYF
few	-	TRBV20-1	TRBJ1-1	TGCAGTGCTAGCTATTGGGACACTGAAGCTTTCTTT	CSASYWDTEAFF
-	TRBD2	TRBV6-1	TRBJ2-1	TGTGCCAGCAGGCCGGGACTAAGATACAATGAGCAGTTCTTC	CASRPGLRYNEQFF
-	-	TRBV5-1	TRBJ2-2	TGCGCCAGCAGCCCCGGAGGGGGGAAATACACCGGGGAGCTGTTTTTT	CASSPGGGKYTGELFF
-	-	TRBV12-3/TRBV12-4	TRBJ2-7	TGTGCCAGCAGGGAGACGGGAGTCTCCTACGAGCAGTACTTC	CASRETGVSYEQYF
few	-	TRBV24-1	TRBJ1-2	TGTGCCACCAGTGATCCCGACCGATACTATGGCTACACCTTC	CATSDPDRYYGYTF
few	TRBD2	TRBV30	TRBJ2-1	TGTGCCTGGAGTATCGGGACTAGCAGCTACAATGAGCAGTTCTTC	CAWSIGTSSYNEQFF
-	-	TRBV20-1	TRBJ1-2	TGCAGTGCGCAACAGGGTACCGCCAACTATGGCTACACCTTC	CSAQQGTANYGYTF
few	-	TRBV18	TRBJ2-5	TGTGCCAGCTCACCACCGGGTAGGGCACGGGAGACCCAGTACTTC	CASSPPGRARETQYF
-	TRBD2	TRBV20-1	TRBJ2-3	TGCAGTGCTAGAGGGCTGCTAGCGGGAGGCGGGTTAGATACGCAGTATTTT	CSARGLLAGGGLDTQYF
few	TRBD2	TRBV7-2	TRBJ2-7	TGTGCCAGCAGCTTAGGCCCTAGCGGGAGGAACTACGAGCAGTACTTC	CASSLGPSGRNYEQYF
few	TRBD1	TRBV20-1	TRBJ2-1	TGCAGTGCTCTGAACTTAGGACAGGGAGTTGCTTACAATGAGCAGTTCTTC	CSALNLGQGVAYNEQFF
few	TRBD1	TRBV10-3	TRBJ2-2	TGTGCCACAAGGGACAGGACCACCGGGGAGCTGTTTTTT	CATRDRTTGELFF
few	TRBD1	TRBV24-1	TRBJ1-5	TGTGCCACCAGTGATTCTTCGACAGGGAAAGCGGCTCAGCCCCAGCATTTT	CATSDSSTGKAAQPQHF
-	-	TRBV10-3	TRBJ2-5	TGTGCCATCAGTGAGTCGCACGGGGAGACCCAGTACTTC	CAISESHGETQYF
few	-	TRBV12-3/TRBV12-4	TRBJ2-7	TGTGCCAGCAGTTTAACCGGGGGAGTGGCCTACGAGCAGTACTTC	CASSLTGGVAYEQYF
-	TRBD1	TRBV4-3	TRBJ2-3	TGCGCCAGCACCCGTGGGTACAGGGGGAGCACAGATACGCAGTATTTT	CASTRGYRGSTDTQYF
many	TRBD2	TRBV7-2	TRBJ2-1	TGTGCCAGCAGCTTAGGCGGGAGTTTCAACAATGAGCAGTTCTTC	CASSLGGSFNNEQFF
few	TRBD1	TRBV29-1	TRBJ2-3	TGCAGCGTTGAAGGTTGGGTGCGGACAGGCAGTACAGATACGCAGTATTTT	CSVEGWVRTGSTDTQYF
-	TRBD2	TRBV4-3	TRBJ2-1	TGCGCCAGCAGCCAAGAACTAACTAGCGTCTACAATGAGCAGTTCTTC	CASSQELTSVYNEQFF
-	-	TRBV20-1	TRBJ2-1	TGCAGTGCTAGGCCCCTAAACATCCGGAATGAGCAGTTCTTC	CSARPLNIRNEQFF
few	TRBD2	TRBV20-1	TRBJ2-2	TGCAGTGCTAGAGACAGCGGGAGGATAACCGGGGAGCTGTTTTTT	CSARDSGRITGELFF
-	TRBD1	TRBV7-8	TRBJ1-5	TGTGCCAGCTCAGGGGGGCGAGGCAATCAGCCCCAGCATTTT	CASSGGRGNQPQHF
-	TRBD2	TRBV5-1	TRBJ2-2	TGCGCCAGCAGCTTGGTGGGACTAGCGGGAGGGCCGGTCACCGGGGAGCTGTTTTTT	CASSLVGLAGGPVTGELFF
-	-	TRBV6-2/TRBV6-3	TRBJ2-2	TGTGCCAGCAGTTATAAAGGGGGCACCGGGGAGCTGTTTTTT	CASSYKGGTGELFF
-	-	TRBV12-3/TRBV12-4	TRBJ1-2	TGTGCCAGCAGTTTTGGGGATATTGCTGGCTACACCTTC	CASSFGDIAGYTF
many	TRBD2	TRBV19	TRBJ2-5	TGTGCCAGTAGTATAGCTCGCGGGAGCGGTTTAAAAGAGACCCAGTACTTC	CASSIARGSGLKETQYF
-	-	TRBV18	TRBJ1-3	TGTGCCAGCTCACCAACAAGCGACATCTCTGGAAACACCATATATTTT	CASSPTSDISGNTIYF
-	-	TRBV18	TRBJ1-1	TGTGCCAGCTTCCCTACCGGGCCAGGGAACACTGAAGCTTTCTTT	CASFPTGPGNTEAFF
-	-	TRBV14	TRBJ1-3	TGTGCCAGCAGCCAAGAGCACGGAGGAAACACCATATATTTT	CASSQEHGGNTIYF
-	-	TRBV21-1	TRBJ1-1	TGTGCCAGCAACCCAAAGGGGTACACTGAAGCTTTCTTT	CASNPKGYTEAFF
few	-	TRBV7-2	TRBJ1-2	TGTGCCATAGGGAATGGCTACACCTTC	CAIGNGYTF
-	-	TRBV5-1	TRBJ1-3	TGCGCCAGCAGCTTTGGAGGGTTAAGCAACACCATATATTTT	CASSFGGLSNTIYF
few	TRBD2	TRBV27	TRBJ2-3	TGTGCCAGCAGTTTAGTAGCGGGAGCTAGCACAGATACGCAGTATTTT	CASSLVAGASTDTQYF
-	-	TRBV5-1	TRBJ1-3	TGCGCCAGCAGCTTGGCCACAGGCTTCTCTGGAAACACCATATATTTT	CASSLATGFSGNTIYF
-	TRBD2	TRBV10-2	TRBJ2-1	TGCGCCAGCAGGTCGGGACTAGCGGGGGACAATGAGCAGTTCTTC	CASRSGLAGDNEQFF
many	TRBD1	TRBV29-1	TRBJ2-7	TGCAGCGTTGAAGTGGGGACAGGGGTCTACGAGCAGTACTTC	CSVEVGTGVYEQYF
-	-	TRBV5-6	TRBJ2-7	TGTGCCAGCAGCTGGACCGGGGAGCAGTACTTC	CASSWTGEQYF
-	TRBD2	TRBV7-2	TRBJ2-1	TGTGCCAGCATTCTAGCGGGAGGTAAAAGGGGTGAGCAGTTCTTC	CASILAGGKRGEQFF
few	-	TRBV7-3	TRBJ2-1	TGTGCCAGCAGCTCTAGGCGCGACCGCCACAATGAGCAGTTCTTC	CASSSRRDRHNEQFF
-	TRBD1	TRBV6-1	TRBJ1-1	TGTGCCAGCATGTCAACAGGGGGCTTGACTGAAGCTTTCTTT	CASMSTGGLTEAFF
few	-	TRBV7-2	TRBJ1-1	TGTGCCAGCAGCCTAGACCTGGGGATTAGCGCTGAAGCTTTCTTT	CASSLDLGISAEAFF
-	TRBD1	TRBV20-1	TRBJ1-2	TGCAGTGGACAGGGTGTTTATGAGGGCTACACCTTC	CSGQGVYEGYTF
-	-	TRBV20-1	TRBJ1-1	TGCAGTGCTCCCTCGGTCCTCCTACTGGGCGAAGCTTTCTTT	CSAPSVLLLGEAFF
few	-	TRBV4-3	TRBJ2-1	TGCGCCAGCAGCCAACAAGTAGTCGACTATGAGCAGTTCTTC	CASSQQVVDYEQFF
-	-	TRBV7-9	TRBJ2-1	TGTGCCAGCAGCTTCGAATCCTACCGATCTGAGCAGTTCTTC	CASSFESYRSEQFF
-	-	TRBV12-3/TRBV12-4	TRBJ2-1	TGTGCCAGCAGCGTACGGGGCATCGCCTACAATGAGCAGTTCTTC	CASSVRGIAYNEQFF
-	-	TRBV12-3/TRBV12-4	TRBJ2-3	TGTGCCAGCAGTTTAGCCCGTTCAGATACGCAGTATTTT	CASSLARSDTQYF
-	-	TRBV6-5	TRBJ2-3	TGTGCCAGCAGTTACGGGCAGGGCTGGGGTAGCACAGATACGCAGTATTTT	CASSYGQGWGSTDTQYF
few	-	TRBV29-1	TRBJ2-3	TGCAGCGTTCGCCCCACCGCAGATACGCAGTATTTT	CSVRPTADTQYF
-	-	TRBV12-3/TRBV12-4	TRBJ1-2	TGTGCCAGCCTCCCCGGTAGGGCTTATGGCTACACCTTC	CASLPGRAYGYTF
-	-	TRBV20-1	TRBJ2-1	TGCAGTGCTACCCCCCCGCCCCGTCCCTACAATGAGCAGTTCTTC	CSATPPPRPYNEQFF